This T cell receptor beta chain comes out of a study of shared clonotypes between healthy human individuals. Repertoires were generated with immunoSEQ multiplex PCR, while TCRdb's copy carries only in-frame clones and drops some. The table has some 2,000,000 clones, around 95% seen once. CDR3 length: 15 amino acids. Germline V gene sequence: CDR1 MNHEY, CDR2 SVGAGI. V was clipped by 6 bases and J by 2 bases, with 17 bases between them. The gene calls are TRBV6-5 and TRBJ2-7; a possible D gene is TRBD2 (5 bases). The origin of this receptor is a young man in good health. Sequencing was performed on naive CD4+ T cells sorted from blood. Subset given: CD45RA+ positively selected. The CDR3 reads CASSYARAAAYEQYF. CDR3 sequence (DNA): TGTGCCAGCAGCTACGCGCGGGCCGCCGCCTACGAGCAGTACTTC.